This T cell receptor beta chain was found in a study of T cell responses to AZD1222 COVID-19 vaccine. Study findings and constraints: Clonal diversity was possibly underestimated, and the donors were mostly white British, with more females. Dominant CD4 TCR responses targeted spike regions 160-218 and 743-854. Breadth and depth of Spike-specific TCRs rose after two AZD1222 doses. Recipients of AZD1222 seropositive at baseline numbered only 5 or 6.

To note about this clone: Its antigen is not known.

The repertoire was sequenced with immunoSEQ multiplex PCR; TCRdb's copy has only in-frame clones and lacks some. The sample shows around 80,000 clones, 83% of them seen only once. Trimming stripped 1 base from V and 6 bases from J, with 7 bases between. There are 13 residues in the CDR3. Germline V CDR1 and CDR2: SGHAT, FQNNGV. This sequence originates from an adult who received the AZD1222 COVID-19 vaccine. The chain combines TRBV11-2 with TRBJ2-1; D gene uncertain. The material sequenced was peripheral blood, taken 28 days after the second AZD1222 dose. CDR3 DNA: TGTGCCAGCAGCTTAGGACTCTCCAATGAGCAGTTCTTC. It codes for CASSLGLSNEQFF. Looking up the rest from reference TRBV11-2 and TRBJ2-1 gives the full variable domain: EAGVAQSPRYKIIEKRQSVAFWCNPISGHATLYWYQQILGQGPKLLIQFQNNGVVDDSQLPKDRFSAERLKGVDSTLKIQPAKLEDSAVYLCASSLGLSNEQFFGPGTRLTVL.